The 20 T cell receptor beta chains below come from one sample, sequenced in a study of cytomegalovirus exposure and HLA in healthy donors. The PCR had 60 Vbeta and 13 Jbeta primers. This table comes from immunoSEQ multiplex PCR, and its TCRdb copy is limited to in-frame clones, with some not included. This table holds roughly 140,000 clones, 55% to 80% found once. Sequencing was done on a sample of PBMCs. The receptors here all came from a human donor in good health.

This sequence joins TRBV19 and TRBJ1-1; D might be TRBD1 (6 bases). Germline CDR1 is LNHDA and CDR2 is SQIVND (reference sequence). CDR3 length: 15 residues. V was clipped by 3 bases and J by 1 base, with 12 bases between them. CDR3 DNA: TGTGCCAGTAGTATCTGGGTGACAGGGAACACTGAAGCTTTCTTT. Translation gives CASSIWVTGNTEAFF.

Written as DNA, the CDR3 is TGCAGCGTTGATGGTAGTGCTAACTATGGCTACACCTTC. It yields the protein CSVDGSANYGYTF. The chain combines TRBV29-1 with TRBJ1-2; no firm D call. The CDR3 totals 13 residues. The germline CDR1 and CDR2 sequences are SQVTM and ANQGSEA. The V end was cut by 3 bases, the J end by 0 bases, with 8 bases between.

V gene TRBV19 combines with J gene TRBJ2-4, with 7 bases identical to TRBD2. V lost 5 bases to trimming and J lost 5 bases; unmatched junction nucleotides: 6. The CDR3 has 14 residues. The germline V gene encodes CDR1 LNHDA and CDR2 SQIVND (reference sequence). CDR3 sequence (DNA): TGTGCCAGTAGTGTCGGGGACTACGAAAACATTCAGTACTTC. Protein sequence: CASSVGDYENIQYF.

This chain links TRBV5-6 with TRBJ2-3; D perhaps matches TRBD2 (7 bases). The CDR3 has 15 residues. Trimming removed 0 bases from V and 4 bases from J, with 12 bases in between. CDR1 and CDR2 from the germline V gene are SGHDT and YYEEEE. The CDR3 here is CASSLVRGAPDTQYF. Here the CDR3 DNA reads TGTGCCAGCAGCTTGGTACGGGGGGCCCCAGATACGCAGTATTTT.

The rearrangement links TRBV15 to TRBJ1-2; D gene uncertain. The CDR3 has 16 amino acids. Per the germline V gene, CDR1 is LNHNV and CDR2 is YYDKDF (reference sequence). Deletions cut 0 bases from V and 2 bases from J, with 13 bases between. DNA for the CDR3: TGTGCCACCAGCAGAGATTATCGGGGAAAAAACTATGGCTACACCTTC. It specifies CATSRDYRGKNYGYTF.

This chain uses TRBV5-1 with TRBJ2-3, with 7 bases fitting TRBD2. The CDR3 has 14 residues. CDR1 is SGHRS, CDR2 YFSETQ, per germline. The V and J ends lost 3 bases and 1 base, in that order; junction bases with no gene match: 2. CDR3 bases: TGCGCCAGCAGCTCTGGGGGGGGCACAGATACGCAGTATTTT. It translates to CASSSGGGTDTQYF. Full variable domain (remainder filled in from reference TRBV5-1 and TRBJ2-3): KAGVTQTPRYLIKTRGQQVTLSCSPISGHRSVSWYQQTPGQGLQFLFEYFSETQRNKGNFPGRFSGRQFSNSRSEMNVSTLELGDSALYLCASSSGGGTDTQYFGPGTRLTVL.

V gene TRBV11-2 combines with J gene TRBJ2-5; a weak D match, TRBD2 (6 bases). The CDR3 spans 12 residues. With 2 bases removed from V and 7 bases from J, the gap between germline ends came to 8 bases. Per germline, CDR1 SGHAT and CDR2 FQNNGV. CDR3 region: CASSLFGGTQYF. As DNA, the CDR3 is TGTGCCAGCAGCTTATTCGGGGGGACCCAGTACTTC.

The chain joins TRBV5-6 to TRBJ2-5; possible D gene TRBD1, 6 bases. Trimming shortened V by 4 bases and J by 2 bases, and 12 bases separated the two germline ends. The germline CDR1 and CDR2 sequences are SGHDT and YYEEEE. The CDR3 totals 14 residues. The CDR3: CASSHTGRQETQYF. The CDR3 DNA reads as TGTGCCAGCAGCCATACAGGGAGACAAGAGACCCAGTACTTC.

This chain's CDR3 is CASSIDPTSGISTDTQYF. As DNA, the CDR3 is TGTGCCAGTAGTATAGACCCGACTAGCGGAATTAGCACAGATACGCAGTATTTT. The V call is TRBV19, the J call TRBJ2-3; 9 bases are a match to TRBD2. The CDR3 extends over 18 amino acids. Germline CDR1 LNHDA, CDR2 SQIVND (reference sequence). The V segment lost 0 bases and the J segment 0 bases; nucleotides outside the gene matches: 7.

In its sample, this clone was seen a few times. The chain couples TRBV7-4 to TRBJ1-1; TRBD1 agrees at 10 bases. There are 18 residues in the CDR3. Germline loops: CDR1 SGHVT, CDR2 SQSDAQ. Trimming cost V 2 bases and J 5 bases; bases outside gene matches: 14. CDR3 sequence: CASSLSHGTGAFRTEAFF. The DNA for the CDR3 is TGTGCCAGCAGCTTATCCCACGGGACAGGGGCCTTTAGGACTGAAGCTTTCTTT.

The V and J genes are TRBV19 and TRBJ2-2; 9 nucleotides align to TRBD2. The CDR3 loop spans 14 amino acids. Germline CDR1 reads LNHDA; CDR2 reads SQIVND (reference sequence). The ends lost 6 bases at V and 3 bases at J; junction bases unmatched: 2. CDR3 residues: CASRLAGDTGELFF. CDR3 DNA sequence: TGTGCCAGTAGACTAGCGGGTGACACCGGGGAGCTGTTTTTT. The full variable domain, with the rest looked up from reference TRBV19 and TRBJ2-2, is DGGITQSPKYLFRKEGQNVTLSCEQNLNHDAMYWYRQDPGQGLRLIYYSQIVNDFQKGDIAEGYSVSREKKESFPLTVTSAQKNPTAFYLCASRLAGDTGELFFGEGSRLTVL.

The chain carries TRBV25-1 and TRBJ2-7; no clear D gene. Trimming cost V 4 bases and J 0 bases, with 7 bases left between them. This CDR3 is 13 amino acids long. The germline V gene has CDR1 MGHDK and CDR2 SYGVNS. In DNA, the CDR3 is TGTGCCAGCAGTGTGGCTAGCTCCTACGAGCAGTACTTC. Translating gives CASSVASSYEQYF.

This sequence joins TRBV7-9 and TRBJ2-1; 7 bases align to TRBD2. In germline, CDR1 is SEHNR, CDR2 FQNEAQ (reference sequence). This CDR3 has 13 residues. The J segment lost 10 bases and the V segment lost 6 bases, leaving 9 bases of the junction unmatched. The CDR3 reads CASSLEAGAEQFF. The CDR3 DNA follows: TGTGCCAGCAGTCTTGAGGCGGGAGCCGAGCAGTTCTTC.

The table lists this clone with a few counts. Other DNA sequences in the same sample also yield this CDR3. The gene calls are TRBV29-1 and TRBJ2-1, with 8 bases fitting TRBD2. The CDR3 consists of 14 residues. From germline, CDR1 is SQVTM and CDR2 ANQGSEA. V was pared by 4 bases and J by 4 bases, with 6 bases of the junction left unmatched. The CDR3, as DNA: TGCAGCGTTGGACGGGAGGGCCCTTACAATGAGCAGTTCTTC. It yields the protein CSVGREGPYNEQFF.

The V and J genes are TRBV7-9 and TRBJ1-3, with 7 bases identical to TRBD1. After removal of 5 bases from V and 1 base from J, the junction contained 17 bases not matched to a gene. In germline, CDR1 is SEHNR, CDR2 FQNEAQ (reference sequence). The CDR3 extends over 19 amino acids. The CDR3 protein is CASSPTGITISESGNTIYF. CDR3 coding DNA: TGTGCCAGCAGCCCGACAGGGATCACTATCAGCGAGTCTGGAAACACCATATATTTT. The variable domain in full, with the rest retrieved from reference TRBV7-9 and TRBJ1-3, is DTGVSQNPRHKITKRGQNVTFRCDPISEHNRLYWYRQTLGQGPEFLTYFQNEAQLEKSRLLSDRFSAERPKGSFSTLEIQRTEQGDSAMYLCASSPTGITISESGNTIYFGEGSWLTVV.

The genes are TRBV29-1 and TRBJ1-1; no definite D call. CDR1 is SQVTM, CDR2 ANQGSEA, per germline. This CDR3 has 14 amino acids. V was clipped by 3 bases and J by 5 bases, with 16 bases between them. This CDR3 reads CSVEERGWETEAFF. CDR3 nucleotides: TGCAGCGTTGAGGAAAGAGGGTGGGAGACTGAAGCTTTCTTT.

The chain is built from TRBV6-4 and TRBJ2-3; 11 bases match TRBD1. The germline gives CDR1 MRHNA, CDR2 SNTAGT. V lost 6 bases and J lost 3; bases outside the gene matches: 5. This CDR3 is 15 amino acids long. The CDR3 is CASSGTGGATDTQYF. The CDR3 nucleotides read TGTGCCAGCAGCGGGACAGGGGGAGCGACAGATACGCAGTATTTT.

The chain has TRBV7-3 and TRBJ2-2; 7 nucleotides align to TRBD2. The germline V gene has CDR1 SGHTA and CDR2 FQGTGA. The CDR3 consists of 16 residues. The V and J ends lost 0 bases and 1 base, in that order; junction bases with no gene match: 2. The CDR3 DNA sequence: TGTGCCAGCAGCTTAACGGGAGGGGTGAACACCGGGGAGCTGTTTTTT. Its protein product is CASSLTGGVNTGELFF. Full variable domain (outside the CDR3, taken from reference TRBV7-3 and TRBJ2-2): GAGVSQTPSNKVTEKGKYVELRCDPISGHTALYWYRQSLGQGPEFLIYFQGTGAADDSGLPNDRFFAVRPEGSVSTLKIQRTERGDSAVYLCASSLTGGVNTGELFFGEGSRLTVL.

V usage is TRBV20-1 and J usage is TRBJ2-5; no definite D call. V lost 5 bases and J 3 bases, leaving 7 bases between the germline ends. The CDR3 spans 11 residues. Germline lookup yields CDR1 DFQATT and CDR2 SNEGSKA (reference sequence). The CDR3 is CSAWAKETQYF. CDR3 DNA sequence: TGCAGTGCTTGGGCCAAAGAGACCCAGTACTTC.

The chain employs TRBV21-1 and TRBJ2-7; the table's D call of TRBD2 was not tested on the DNA. TRBV21-1 is described as a pseudogene. CDR3 length: 12 residues. The CDR3 coding sequence is TGTGCCAGCAGCAAAGGTAACTACGAGCAGTACTTC. This encodes CASSKGNYEQYF.